The 27 T cell receptor beta chains reported below all come from one sample, sequenced in a study of cytomegalovirus exposure and HLA in healthy donors (TCRdb year 2017). The library relied on the immunoSEQ multiplex PCR assay. A mixture of 60 forward primers for TCR Vbeta segments and 13 reverse primers for TCR Jbeta segments was used in the multiplex PCR. TCRdb mirrors the immuneACCESS table, restricted to in-frame sequences. Some clones are absent from its copies; in checked studies, under half trace to an unresolved V gene, and the reason for the others is unknown. The sample's own table lists 150,000 to 200,000 clones. 0.65% to 0.9% of the sample is in the top ten clones. Sequenced material: PBMCs. Source of these receptors: a woman younger than 30 in good health and CMV-seropositive.

For this clone: Germline and junction disagree at one end, which may indicate a read error. The genes are TRBV2 and TRBJ1-5; D is unresolved. The CDR3 is made up of 15 amino acids. Looked up from germline, CDR1 is SNHLY and CDR2 is FYNNEI. The CDR3 region is CASREAGRLRQPQHF. The CDR3 DNA reads TGTGCCAGCCGTGAGGCGGGAAGATTAAGGCAGCCCCAGCATTTT.

The V gene is TRBV9, the J gene TRBJ1-1, with TRBD1 matching over 7 bases. Per the germline V gene, CDR1 is SGDLS and CDR2 is YYNGEE. This CDR3 is 16 amino acids long. Germline trimming cut 4 bases from V and 3 bases from J; bases unmatched to any gene: 12. CDR3 amino acids: CASSLAGGWMDTEAFF. The CDR3 nucleotides are TGTGCCAGCAGCCTCGCAGGGGGTTGGATGGACACTGAAGCTTTCTTT.

J is TRBJ2-2 and V is TRBV2, with 9 bases aligning to TRBD2. V shed 4 bases and J 4 bases; nucleotides not matched to a gene: 10. The germline V gene has CDR1 SNHLY and CDR2 FYNNEI. The CDR3 is 17 amino acids. CDR3 in amino acids: CASSGDSGSLITGELFF. CDR3 in DNA: TGTGCCAGCAGTGGGGATAGCGGGAGCCTCATCACCGGGGAGCTGTTTTTT.

The chain recombines TRBV5-4 with TRBJ2-1; D gene ambiguous. CDR1 is SGHNT, CDR2 YYREEE, per germline (reference sequence). V dropped 0 bases and J dropped 1 base, with 8 bases sitting between them. The CDR3 totals 15 residues. The CDR3 here is CASSLGADSYNEQFF. In DNA form, the CDR3 reads TGTGCCAGCAGCTTGGGCGCTGATTCCTACAATGAGCAGTTCTTC.

The CDR3 coding sequence is TGTGCCAGCAGCTTAGCCCGCCCAGCGTCTGGAAACACCATATATTTT. Protein sequence: CASSLARPASGNTIYF. The chain recombines TRBV11-2 with TRBJ1-3; D is unclear. Per the germline V gene, CDR1 is SGHAT and CDR2 is FQNNGV. V dropped 1 base and J dropped 1 base, with 11 bases sitting between them. This CDR3 region has 16 residues.

This chain joins TRBV5-1 and TRBJ2-1, with a weak D call TRBD2 (6 bases). The CDR3 runs 14 residues. Germline CDR1 is SGHRS and CDR2 is YFSETQ. With 6 bases removed from V and 6 bases from J, the gap between germline ends came to 16 bases. This CDR3 is CASTVGGPLNEQFF. In DNA form, the CDR3 reads TGCGCCAGCACGGTCGGAGGGCCACTCAATGAGCAGTTCTTC.

The chain carries TRBV6-6 and TRBJ2-1; D is uncertain. The CDR3 loop spans 14 amino acids. The V gene lost 10 bases and the J gene lost 3 bases, with 16 bases spanning the gap. Germline V CDR1 and CDR2: MNHNY, SVGAGI (reference sequence). CDR3 amino acids: CATAQYELYNEQFF. The CDR3 region has the DNA TGTGCCACCGCACAGTATGAGCTCTACAATGAGCAGTTCTTC.

Turning to this clone: This CDR3 is also generated by other DNA sequences in the sample. The chain combines TRBV5-1 with TRBJ1-2, with a possible D match to TRBD1 (5 bases). This CDR3 has 14 amino acids. Trimming took 3 bases from V and 1 from J, leaving 10 bases between them. Germline CDR1 SGHRS, CDR2 YFSETQ. CDR3 sequence reads: CASSSGKSNYGYTF. In DNA, the CDR3 is TGCGCCAGCAGCTCAGGGAAGAGTAACTATGGCTACACCTTC.

This chain links TRBV2 with TRBJ2-7, with TRBD2 matching over 10 bases. Germline CDR1 reads SNHLY; CDR2 reads FYNNEI. The CDR3 totals 14 residues. Trimming removed 6 bases from V and 4 bases from J; junction bases left unmatched: 6. The CDR3 DNA is TGTGCCAGCAGAGACCAGCGGGAGGGGTACGAGCAGTACTTC. Translation: CASRDQREGYEQYF.

V usage is TRBV6-1 and J usage is TRBJ1-4; D is possibly TRBD1 (5 bases). Germline CDR1 reads MNHNS; CDR2 reads SASEGT. With 7 bases removed from V and 5 bases from J, the gap between germline ends came to 14 bases. There are 14 residues in the CDR3. CDR3 sequence reads: CASTDGGLNEKLFF. In nucleotides, the CDR3 is TGTGCCAGCACTGACGGGGGTTTGAATGAAAAACTGTTTTTT.

The CDR3 DNA is TGTGCCAGCAGCCCGGAGGGGAGGGAGCTGTTTTTT. Encoded protein: CASSPEGRELFF. This rearrangement joins TRBV7-7 to TRBJ2-2; D may be TRBD2 (6 bases). This CDR3 region has 12 residues. Germline lookup yields CDR1 SSHAT and CDR2 FNYEAQ (reference sequence). V was cut by 5 bases and J by 9 bases, with 10 bases left in between. The whole variable domain, filled in from reference TRBV7-7 and TRBJ2-2, reads GAGVSQSPRYKVTKRGQDVTLRCDPISSHATLYWYQQALGQGPEFLTYFNYEAQPDKSGLPSDRFSAERPEGSISTLTIQRTEQRDSAMYRCASSPEGRELFFGEGSRLTVL.

The CDR3 nucleotides are TGCGCCAGCAGCCTGGACAGGGCGAGCTATGGCTACACCTTC. Amino acid sequence: CASSLDRASYGYTF. The chain links TRBV5-1 to TRBJ1-2; 8 bases map to TRBD1. The CDR3 runs 14 residues. The trim removed 4 bases at V and 4 bases at J, leaving 6 bases unmatched. CDR1 and CDR2 from the germline V gene are SGHRS and YFSETQ.

V gene TRBV10-2 combines with J gene TRBJ2-1; 7 bases align to TRBD2. Germline loops: CDR1 WSHSY, CDR2 SAAADI. Trimming cost V 0 bases and J 6 bases; bases outside gene matches: 2. This CDR3 comprises 14 residues. This CDR3 reads CASSESGGGNEQFF. The CDR3 DNA reads as TGCGCCAGCAGTGAGTCTGGCGGGGGCAATGAGCAGTTCTTC.

V and J are TRBV6-5 and TRBJ2-3; tentative D call: TRBD2 (5 bases). Germline CDR1 MNHEY, CDR2 SVGAGI. This CDR3 comprises 14 residues. Deletions cut 7 bases from V and 6 bases from J, with 17 bases between. Written as DNA, the CDR3 is TGTGCCAGCACCCCAAGGATGGACTCTGATACGCAGTATTTT. Translating gives CASTPRMDSDTQYF.

The V gene is TRBV7-8, the J gene TRBJ2-5; TRBD2 aligns across 12 bases. Germline CDR1 and CDR2: SGHVS and FQNEAQ. V dropped 1 base and J dropped 6; count of bases not matched to a gene: 6. The CDR3 has 16 amino acids. The CDR3 spells CASSLGLAGDRKTQYF. The CDR3 DNA reads as TGTGCCAGCAGCTTAGGACTAGCGGGAGATAGGAAGACCCAGTACTTC.

DNA of the CDR3: TGCGCCAGCAGCCTTGAGGCTAGCGGGGGGGCTTCCTACAATGAGCAGTTCTTC. Translation: CASSLEASGGASYNEQFF. The chain links TRBV4-1 to TRBJ2-1; 12 nucleotides line up with TRBD2. The J segment lost 1 base and the V segment lost 4 bases, leaving 8 bases of the junction unmatched. Germline CDR1 MGHRA, CDR2 YSYEKL. The CDR3 extends over 18 amino acids.

The chain carries TRBV19 and TRBJ1-5, with unresolved D. In germline, CDR1 is LNHDA, CDR2 SQIVND (reference sequence). The CDR3 loop spans 14 amino acids. V was shortened by 5 bases and J by 5 bases, with 13 bases between the two germline ends. This CDR3 reads CASSLGFSDQPQHF. CDR3 nucleotide sequence: TGTGCCAGTAGTCTCGGGTTCAGCGATCAGCCCCAGCATTTT.

The chain links TRBV5-1 to TRBJ1-2, with 7 bases that match TRBD1. The germline V gene has CDR1 SGHRS and CDR2 YFSETQ. This CDR3 comprises 16 residues. Trimming took 4 bases from V and 4 from J; bases not matched to a gene: 13. The CDR3 DNA follows: TGCGCCAGCAGCCGTCTACAGGGGAGGTACAGCTATGGCTACACCTTC. It specifies CASSRLQGRYSYGYTF.

The rearrangement uses TRBV10-3 and TRBJ1-3; unclear D gene. This CDR3 region has 12 residues. Trimming pared 2 bases from V and 4 bases from J, leaving 3 bases between. Germline values: CDR1 ENHRY, CDR2 SYGVKD. CDR3 region: CAISERGNTIYF. CDR3 sequence (DNA): TGTGCCATCAGTGAGCGGGGAAACACCATATATTTT.

This rearrangement joins TRBV19 to TRBJ1-1, with a possible D match to TRBD1 (5 bases). The CDR3 is 15 residues long. CDR1 and CDR2 from the germline V gene are LNHDA and SQIVND (reference sequence). The V and J ends lost 7 bases and 0 bases respectively, with 15 bases between them. CDR3 residues: CASTVWGLMNTEAFF. CDR3 coding DNA: TGTGCCAGTACCGTATGGGGCCTCATGAACACTGAAGCTTTCTTT.

This chain links TRBV6-6 with TRBJ1-5; maybe TRBD1 (6 bases). V gave up 5 bases and J gave up 4 bases, with 12 bases separating them. Germline V gene lookup returns CDR1 MNHNY and CDR2 SVGAGI (reference sequence). The CDR3 length is 14 residues. This chain's CDR3 is CASSQTGSNQPQHF. CDR3 DNA: TGTGCCAGCAGTCAAACAGGGTCAAATCAGCCCCAGCATTTT.

The rearrangement joins TRBV7-9 to TRBJ1-1; 7 bases align to TRBD1. The CDR3 runs to 14 residues. The J segment lost 3 bases and the V segment lost 2 bases, leaving 3 bases of the junction unmatched. CDR1 and CDR2 from the germline V gene are SEHNR and FQNEAQ (reference sequence). DNA of the CDR3: TGTGCCAGCAGCTTACGGCAGGGGGACACTGAAGCTTTCTTT. As protein: CASSLRQGDTEAFF.

The rearrangement joins TRBV7-8 to TRBJ2-3, with 7 bases aligning to TRBD1. The CDR3 has 13 amino acids. Germline CDR1 is SGHVS and CDR2 is FQNEAQ. V shed 7 bases and J 2 bases; nucleotides not matched to a gene: 3. This CDR3 is CASTQGDTDTQYF. The CDR3, as DNA: TGTGCCAGCACGCAGGGGGACACAGATACGCAGTATTTT.

This chain connects TRBV4-1 to TRBJ1-2; tentatively, D is TRBD1 (5 bases). CDR3 length: 16 amino acids. CDR1 and CDR2 (germline): MGHRA, YSYEKL. V shed 0 bases and J shed 5 bases, with 16 bases lying between them. The CDR3 sequence: CASSQDGGRGDYGYTF. The CDR3 bases are TGCGCCAGCAGCCAAGATGGTGGCCGGGGGGATTATGGCTACACCTTC.

The chain has TRBV19 and TRBJ2-7; 8 nucleotides align to TRBD1. The CDR3 has 13 amino acids. From germline, CDR1 is LNHDA and CDR2 SQIVND (reference sequence). Trimming at V came to 4 bases and at J to 6 bases, leaving 5 bases not matched to a gene. CDR3 in DNA: TGTGCCAGTAGTACTCTGACAGGGGTCGAGCAGTACTTC. It is translated as CASSTLTGVEQYF.

J is TRBJ2-1 and V is TRBV5-1, with 8 bases identical to TRBD2. V gave up 5 bases and J gave up 7 bases; unmatched junction bases: 11. CDR1 SGHRS and CDR2 YFSETQ come from the germline V gene. The CDR3 is made up of 15 amino acids. The CDR3 DNA is TGCGCCAGCAGTCTAGGTAGCGGGAAAGGGAATGAGCAGTTCTTC. Translation: CASSLGSGKGNEQFF.

This chain links TRBV6-4 with TRBJ2-3; 11 nucleotides match TRBD2. The CDR3 consists of 15 residues. Unmatched junction bases numbered 6, after V lost 6 bases and J lost 4 bases. Germline CDR1 reads MRHNA; CDR2 reads SNTAGT. CDR3 in DNA: TGTGCCAGCAGCCAGACTAGCGGGGCCGCAGATACGCAGTATTTT. Translating gives CASSQTSGAADTQYF.